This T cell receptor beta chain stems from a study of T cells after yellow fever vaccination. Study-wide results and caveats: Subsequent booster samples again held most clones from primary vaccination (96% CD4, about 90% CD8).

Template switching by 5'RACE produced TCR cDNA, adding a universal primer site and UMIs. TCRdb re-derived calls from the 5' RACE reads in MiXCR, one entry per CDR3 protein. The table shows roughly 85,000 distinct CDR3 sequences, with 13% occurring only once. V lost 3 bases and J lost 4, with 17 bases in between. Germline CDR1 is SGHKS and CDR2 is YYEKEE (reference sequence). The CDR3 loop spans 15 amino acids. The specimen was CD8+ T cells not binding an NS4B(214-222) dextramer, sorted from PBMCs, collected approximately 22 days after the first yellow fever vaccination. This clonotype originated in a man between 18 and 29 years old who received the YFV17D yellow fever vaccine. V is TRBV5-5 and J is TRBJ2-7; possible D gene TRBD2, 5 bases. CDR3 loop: CASSSPLAGLYEQYF. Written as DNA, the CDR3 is TGTGCCAGCAGCTCACCTCTCGCGGGCCTTTACGAGCAGTACTTC.